The rows below give T cell receptor beta chains drawn from one sample of a study of identical twins. TCRdb ran MiXCR on the 5' RACE reads and lists one entry per CDR3 protein. In the table there are roughly 480,000 distinct CDR3 sequences, more than 20% of which are singletons. In addition, the sample was reused for a study of T cells expressing NK-cell markers.

Sequenced sample: CD4+ T cells sorted from blood. These receptors were taken from a young woman in good health. The CDR3 runs from the conserved cysteine through the conserved F or W. The D gene is left open where the match is weak. The listing skips clone size in some rows; elsewhere it reads once, few, many or a size class.

v_call	clone_size	d_call	j_call	cdr3_nt	cdr3_aa
TRBV24-1	-	-	TRBJ1-5	TGTGCCACCAGTGGAGGGGGCAATCAGCCCCAGCATTTT	CATSGGGNQPQHF
TRBV15	-	-	TRBJ2-7	TGTGCCACCAGCAAAGGATCAGGGACCCCCTACGAGCAGTACTTC	CATSKGSGTPYEQYF
TRBV20-1	many	TRBD1	TRBJ2-1	TGCAGTGCTACACAGGGGTCTGGGAATGAGCAGTTCTTC	CSATQGSGNEQFF
TRBV5-5	-	-	TRBJ1-4	TGTGCCAGCAGCTCCGGGACACCGAATGAAAAACTGTTTTTT	CASSSGTPNEKLFF
TRBV12-3/TRBV12-4	-	-	TRBJ2-7	TGTGCCAGCACCCTATTCGGCTACGAGCAGTACTTC	CASTLFGYEQYF
TRBV2	few	-	TRBJ1-1	TGTGCCAGCACACAAGAGGGGATGGAAACTGAAGCTTTCTTT	CASTQEGMETEAFF
TRBV19	few	-	TRBJ2-2	TGTGCCAGTAGTGTCCGAACCGGGGAGCTGTTTTTT	CASSVRTGELFF
TRBV5-1	many	-	TRBJ1-2	TGCGCCAGCAGGTCGGGAGACTATGGCTACACCTTC	CASRSGDYGYTF
TRBV30	-	TRBD1	TRBJ2-1	TGTGCCACCGACAGGGGGTTAAGGAATGAGCAGTTCTTC	CATDRGLRNEQFF
TRBV7-9	few	-	TRBJ1-4	TGTGCCAGCGGAGGGGAACGACTGTTTTTT	CASGGERLFF
TRBV29-1	few	-	TRBJ2-7	TGCAGCGTTGATATGGACTACGAGCAGTACTTC	CSVDMDYEQYF
TRBV24-1	few	-	TRBJ2-3	TGTGCCACCAGTAGGAGGGGCGATACGCAGTATTTT	CATSRRGDTQYF
TRBV27	few	TRBD1	TRBJ1-1	TGTGCCAGCAGTTTTGCCGGGACAGCGAACACTGAAGCTTTCTTT	CASSFAGTANTEAFF
TRBV10-3	few	-	TRBJ1-1	TGTGCCATCAGTGAACGGGGAGACACTGAAGCTTTCTTT	CAISERGDTEAFF
TRBV7-9	few	-	TRBJ2-7	TGTGCCAGCAGCTTAATTACCCCGAGGGACGAGCAGTACTTC	CASSLITPRDEQYF
TRBV29-1	-	-	TRBJ2-5	TGCAGCGCTGGAGGGGCACAGGAGGCCCAGTACTTC	CSAGGAQEAQYF
TRBV12-3/TRBV12-4	-	-	TRBJ2-1	TGTGCCAGCAGTCGCCCAACAGGGTGGGAGCAGTTCTTC	CASSRPTGWEQFF
TRBV11-1	-	TRBD2	TRBJ2-1	TGTGCCAGCAGCTTGGGGACTAGCCGGCTCAGCTCCTACAATGAGCAGTTCTTC	CASSLGTSRLSSYNEQFF
TRBV5-1	-	TRBD1	TRBJ2-7	TGCGCCAGCAGCCGGAATCCGGGACAGAACTACGAGCAGTACTTC	CASSRNPGQNYEQYF
TRBV9	-	TRBD2	TRBJ2-5	TGTGCCAGCAGCGTAGGGAGCGGGGGGGCGTGGGAGACCCAGTACTTC	CASSVGSGGAWETQYF
TRBV7-8	-	-	TRBJ1-5	TGTGCCAGCAGCCCAATGGGACCGCGAGTAAATCAGCCCCAGCATTTT	CASSPMGPRVNQPQHF
TRBV10-3	-	-	TRBJ2-2	TGTGCCATCCAGGGCACTTTTAACACCGGGGAGCTGTTTTTT	CAIQGTFNTGELFF
TRBV7-2	-	-	TRBJ2-3	TGTGCCAGCAGCTTTACAGGGATGGATACGCAGTATTTT	CASSFTGMDTQYF